Listed here is a single T cell receptor beta chain. The sample originates from a study of blood T cell repertoires in COVID-19. Study as a whole: Some COVID-19 samples were acute and others convalescent; all came from the United States, Italy and Spain. Sources were T cells, B-cell-depleted T cells, or PBMCs; the material itself was cDNA or gDNA.

Per the study methods: Nucleated cell number was recorded as an estimate derived from reference gene primer amplification. Libraries were prepared by immunoSEQ multiplex PCR; TCRdb keeps only in-frame clonotypes and omits some of them. V, J and clone size reflect that table, while D and trimming were determined from the DNA. The table records about 140,000 clones, approximately 78% of them present only once. CDR3 length: 16 residues. Deletions cut 3 bases from V and 1 base from J, with 15 bases between. Germline CDR1 and CDR2: MDHEN and SYDVKM. Specimen: peripheral blood. This chain uses TRBV28 with TRBJ1-1; no definite D call. The TCR was taken from an elderly woman with acute or convalescent COVID-19. Here the CDR3 DNA reads TGTGCCAGCAGTTTTCTTAGGATCAGGTCGAACACTGAAGCTTTCTTT. Protein sequence: CASSFLRIRSNTEAFF.